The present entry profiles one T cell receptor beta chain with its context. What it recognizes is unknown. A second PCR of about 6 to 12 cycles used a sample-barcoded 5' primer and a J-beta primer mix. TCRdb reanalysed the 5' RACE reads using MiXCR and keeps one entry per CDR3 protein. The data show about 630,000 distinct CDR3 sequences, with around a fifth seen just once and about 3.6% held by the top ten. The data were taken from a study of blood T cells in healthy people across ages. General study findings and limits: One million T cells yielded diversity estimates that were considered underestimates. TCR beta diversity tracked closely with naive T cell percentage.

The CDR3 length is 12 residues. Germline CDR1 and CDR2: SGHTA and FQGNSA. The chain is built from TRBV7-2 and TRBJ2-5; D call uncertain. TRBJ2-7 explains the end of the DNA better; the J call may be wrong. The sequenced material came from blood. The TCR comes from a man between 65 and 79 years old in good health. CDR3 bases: TGTGCCAGCAGCTTAGTTACCCACGAGCAGTACTTC. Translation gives CASSLVTHEQYF.